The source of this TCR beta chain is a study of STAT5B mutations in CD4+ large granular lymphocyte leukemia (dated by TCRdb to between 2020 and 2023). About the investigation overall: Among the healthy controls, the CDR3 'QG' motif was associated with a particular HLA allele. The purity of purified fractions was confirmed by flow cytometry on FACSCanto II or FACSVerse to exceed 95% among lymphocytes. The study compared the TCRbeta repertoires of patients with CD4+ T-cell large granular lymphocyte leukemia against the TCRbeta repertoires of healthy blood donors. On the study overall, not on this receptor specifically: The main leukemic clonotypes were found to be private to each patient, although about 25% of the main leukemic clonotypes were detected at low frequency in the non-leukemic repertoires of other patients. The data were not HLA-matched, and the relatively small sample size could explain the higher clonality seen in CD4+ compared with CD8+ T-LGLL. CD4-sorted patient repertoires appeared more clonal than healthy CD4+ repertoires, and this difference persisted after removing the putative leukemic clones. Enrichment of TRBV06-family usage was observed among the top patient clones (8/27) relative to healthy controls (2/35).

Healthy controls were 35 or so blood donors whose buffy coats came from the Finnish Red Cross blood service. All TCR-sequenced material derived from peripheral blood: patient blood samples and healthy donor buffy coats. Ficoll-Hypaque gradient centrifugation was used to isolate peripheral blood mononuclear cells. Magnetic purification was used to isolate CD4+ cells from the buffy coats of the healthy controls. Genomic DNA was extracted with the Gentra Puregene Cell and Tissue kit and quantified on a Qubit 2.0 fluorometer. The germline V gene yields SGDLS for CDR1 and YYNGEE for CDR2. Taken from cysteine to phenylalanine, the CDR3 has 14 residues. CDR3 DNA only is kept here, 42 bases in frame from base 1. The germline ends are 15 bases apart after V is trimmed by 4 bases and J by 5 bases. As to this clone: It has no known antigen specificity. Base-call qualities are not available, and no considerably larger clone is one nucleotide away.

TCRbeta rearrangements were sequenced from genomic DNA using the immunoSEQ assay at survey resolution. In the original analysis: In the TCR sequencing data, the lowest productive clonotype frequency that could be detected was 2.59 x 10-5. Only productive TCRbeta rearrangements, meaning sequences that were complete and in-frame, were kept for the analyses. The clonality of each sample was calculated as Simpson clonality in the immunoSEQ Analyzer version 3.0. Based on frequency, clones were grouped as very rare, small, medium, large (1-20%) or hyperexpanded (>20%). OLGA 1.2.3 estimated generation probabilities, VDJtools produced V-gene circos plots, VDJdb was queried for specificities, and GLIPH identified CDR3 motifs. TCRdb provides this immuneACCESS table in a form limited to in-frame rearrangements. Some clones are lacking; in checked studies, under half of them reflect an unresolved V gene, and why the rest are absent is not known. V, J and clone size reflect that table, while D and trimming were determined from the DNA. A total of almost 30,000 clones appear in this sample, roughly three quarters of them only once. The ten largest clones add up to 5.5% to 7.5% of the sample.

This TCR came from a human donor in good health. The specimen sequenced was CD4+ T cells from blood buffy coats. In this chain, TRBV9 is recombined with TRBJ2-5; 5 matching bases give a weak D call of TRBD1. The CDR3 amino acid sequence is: CASSPRWGTETQYF. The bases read TGTGCCAGCAGCCCACGCTGGGGCACTGAGACCCAGTACTTC.